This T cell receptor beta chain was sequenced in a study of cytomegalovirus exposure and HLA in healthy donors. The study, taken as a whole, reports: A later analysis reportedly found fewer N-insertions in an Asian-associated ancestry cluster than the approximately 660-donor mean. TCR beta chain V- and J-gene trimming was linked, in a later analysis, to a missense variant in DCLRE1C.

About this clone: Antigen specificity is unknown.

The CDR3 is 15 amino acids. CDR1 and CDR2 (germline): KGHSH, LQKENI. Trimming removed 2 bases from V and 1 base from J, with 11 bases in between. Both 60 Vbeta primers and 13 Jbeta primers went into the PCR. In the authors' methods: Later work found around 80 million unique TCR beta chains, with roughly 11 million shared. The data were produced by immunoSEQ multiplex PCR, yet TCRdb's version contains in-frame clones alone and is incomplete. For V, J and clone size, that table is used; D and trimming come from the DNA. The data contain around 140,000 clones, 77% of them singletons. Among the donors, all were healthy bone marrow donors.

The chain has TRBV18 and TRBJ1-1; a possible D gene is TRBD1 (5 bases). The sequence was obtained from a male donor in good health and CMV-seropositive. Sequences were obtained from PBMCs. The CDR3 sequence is CASSPSPRANTEAFF. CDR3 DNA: TGTGCCAGCTCACCATCTCCCAGGGCGAACACTGAAGCTTTCTTT.